Below are 13 T cell receptor beta chains sequenced from a single sample in a study of blood T cell repertoires in COVID-19. Data came from immunoSEQ multiplex PCR; TCRdb stores just in-frame clones and leaves some out. This table holds approximately 150,000 clones, approximately 83% found once. The sample comprised peripheral blood. These receptors came from a woman aged 80 or over with acute or convalescent COVID-19.

The genes are TRBV4-3 and TRBJ1-2; D uncertain. The V end was cut by 0 bases, the J end by 4 bases, with 9 bases between. CDR1 is LGHNA, CDR2 YSLEER, per germline. This CDR3 is 14 amino acids long. CDR3 sequence (DNA): TGCGCCAGCAGCCAAGATAGGAGAACCTATGGCTACACCTTC. This sequence encodes CASSQDRRTYGYTF.

This chain uses TRBV5-8 with TRBJ2-1, with 9 bases lining up with TRBD1. The CDR3 has 16 amino acids. The germline gives CDR1 SGHTS, CDR2 YDEGEE. V shed 4 bases and J 7 bases; nucleotides not matched to a gene: 12. The CDR3 loop is CASSVYGTGLGNEQFF. The CDR3 nucleotides are TGTGCCAGCAGCGTCTACGGGACAGGGCTTGGAAATGAGCAGTTCTTC.

The chain employs TRBV19 and TRBJ1-1; 7 bases agree with TRBD1. In germline, CDR1 is LNHDA, CDR2 SQIVND (reference sequence). V shed 3 bases and J 4 bases; nucleotides not matched to a gene: 2. This CDR3 region has 13 residues. This CDR3 is CASSINRGTEAFF. DNA for the CDR3: TGTGCCAGTAGTATTAACAGGGGCACTGAAGCTTTCTTT.

The chain links TRBV12-5 to TRBJ1-1; D not certain. V gave up 2 bases and J gave up 0 bases, with 13 bases separating them. The CDR3 runs 16 residues. CDR1 and CDR2 (germline): LGHNT, FRNRAP. The CDR3 DNA is TGTGCTAGTGGTTTGTTCCCGAGCCCTTTGAACACTGAAGCTTTCTTT. Protein product: CASGLFPSPLNTEAFF.

Worth noting for this clone: Other DNA sequences of this sample code for an identical CDR3. The chain is built from TRBV5-1 and TRBJ2-3; 10 bases map to TRBD2. Germline loops: CDR1 SGHRS, CDR2 YFSETQ. V trimming: 4 bases; J trimming: 4 bases; junction bases outside the gene matches: 3. The CDR3 is 14 residues long. CDR3 protein: CASSPGLAADTQYF. Written as DNA, the CDR3 is TGCGCCAGCAGCCCCGGACTAGCGGCAGATACGCAGTATTTT.

This clone has a single count. The chain is built from TRBV5-4 and TRBJ1-1; D unclear. This CDR3 is built from 14 residues. The germline V gene has CDR1 SGHNT and CDR2 YYREEE (reference sequence). V was trimmed by 3 bases and J by 1 base, leaving 10 bases between them. The CDR3 DNA sequence: TGTGCCAGCAGCTCCGACCCGGGGAACACTGAAGCTTTCTTT. This sequence encodes CASSSDPGNTEAFF.

This chain links TRBV19 with TRBJ1-3, with D hard to call. V lost 3 bases and J lost 0, with 6 bases in between. CDR3 size: 14 residues. CDR1 is LNHDA and CDR2 is SQIVND in the germline V gene (reference sequence). The CDR3, as DNA: TGTGCCAGTAGTATTCTCGGCTCTGGAAACACCATATATTTT. It is translated as CASSILGSGNTIYF.

This clone was observed a few times. The J gene is TRBJ1-2, the V gene TRBV28; D is uncertain. Germline CDR1 and CDR2: MDHEN and SYDVKM. The V and J ends lost 5 bases and 8 bases respectively, with 15 bases between them. This CDR3 spans 13 amino acids. The CDR3 loop reads CASSTHSNFGYTF. As DNA, the CDR3 is TGTGCCAGCAGTACCCACTCTAACTTCGGCTACACCTTC.

V gene TRBV13 combines with J gene TRBJ2-1; D perhaps matches TRBD2 (6 bases). Trimming took off 5 bases at V and 2 bases at J, with 16 bases between the two ends. Germline lookup yields CDR1 PRHDT and CDR2 FYEKMQ (reference sequence). This CDR3 contains 16 residues. This CDR3 is CASSPHGGATYNEQFF. CDR3 DNA: TGTGCCAGCAGCCCCCACGGCGGGGCCACCTACAATGAGCAGTTCTTC.

The chain recombines TRBV11-1 with TRBJ1-2; D possibly corresponds to TRBD1 (6 bases). This CDR3 spans 13 amino acids. V was pared by 4 bases and J by 4 bases, with 10 bases between. The germline V gene has CDR1 SGHAT and CDR2 FQDESV (reference sequence). The CDR3 loop reads CASSSHRAYGYTF. The CDR3 DNA sequence: TGTGCCAGCAGCTCCCACAGGGCCTATGGCTACACCTTC.

The gene calls are TRBV12-3 or TRBV12-4 and TRBJ1-5; D call uncertain. V was clipped by 7 bases and J by 5 bases, with 12 bases between them. The CDR3 length is 13 residues. CDR3 in DNA: TGTGCCAGCACCACGAGACTGGATCAGCCCCAGCATTTT. Protein sequence: CASTTRLDQPQHF.

This clone came up a few times. This chain joins TRBV3-1 (or the pseudogene TRBV3-2) and TRBJ2-2; 9 bases map to TRBD2. J was trimmed by 2 bases and V by 4 bases; bases with no gene match: 5. Looked up from germline, CDR1 is LGHDT and CDR2 is YNNKEL (reference sequence). The CDR3 length is 16 residues. The chain's CDR3 is CASSRASGENTGELFF. The DNA for the CDR3 is TGTGCCAGCAGCCGCGCTAGCGGGGAAAACACCGGGGAGCTGTTTTTT.

This chain connects TRBV6-2 or TRBV6-3 to TRBJ2-3; 9 bases match TRBD2. This CDR3 has 16 amino acids. V was clipped by 5 bases and J by 0 bases; unmatched bases: 6. Per the germline V gene, CDR1 is MNHEY and CDR2 is SVGEGT. The CDR3 DNA reads TGTGCCAGCAGTAGCGGGGGGCACCCTAGCACAGATACGCAGTATTTT. It specifies CASSSGGHPSTDTQYF.